Here is one TCR beta chain with its context. The clone's antigen remains unknown. Per-base quality was not reported, and no clone a single base away is much larger than it. Reads for this sample came from an Illumina HiSeq 2000. Multiplex PCR amplification was used to build the TCR beta chain libraries. High-throughput sequencing was used to analyze the amplified TCR beta chain products. TCRdb cleaned the public reads at Q25 with fastp, built clones with MiXCR and kept in-frame beta chains. Duplicate CDR3 protein sequences are folded into a single record with the most common DNA and genes. Here the sample has roughly 14,000 distinct CDR3 sequences; less than 70% occur a single time. Roughly 31% of the sample is held by the ten biggest clonotypes. The data were taken from a study of breast tumors, draining lymph nodes, adjacent tissues listed by TCRdb under 2016. Regarding the complete study: TCR beta repertoires were compared across tumor, adjacent nontumor tissue and axillary lymph nodes obtained from breast cancer patients. In human breast cancer, the study set out to assess how tumor, surrounding tissue and draining lymph node repertoires relate to one another and whether T cells might be exchanged between them. The paper's findings and limits, for the study overall: The data were considered consistent with most tumor T cells being derived from the lymph node and subsequently expanding within tumor tissue. The conclusion that tumor T cells originate in lymph nodes was presented as consistent with a hypothesis rather than as directly demonstrated. Tumor T-cell repertoires showed less diversity than lymph node repertoires and more diversity than nontumor tissue repertoires, and tumor T-cell repertoires showed preferential V and J gene usage. The similarity between tumor and nontumor tissue repertoires was significantly greater in luminal-like breast cancer than in basal-like breast cancer.

From cysteine to phenylalanine, the CDR3 is 14 amino acids long. Just the 42-base CDR3 DNA is kept, in frame starting at base 1. CDR1 SGHRS and CDR2 YFSETQ are derived from the germline V gene. V gives up 0 bases and J gives up 0 bases, and the segment between their germline ends measures 6 bases. The adjacent samples were made up of nontumor breast tissue that surrounded the tumor. The source material was tumor-adjacent breast tissue. The sequence was collected from a female donor with breast cancer. Some clones in this sample may be carry-over from other donors' samples. Recombination joined TRBV5-1 with TRBJ1-2; TRBD1 is a possible D gene, resting on 5 matching bases. In nucleotides, the sequence is TGCGCCAGCAGCTTGGAGGGGACTAACTATGGCTACACCTTC. Its translation reads: CASSLEGTNYGYTF.